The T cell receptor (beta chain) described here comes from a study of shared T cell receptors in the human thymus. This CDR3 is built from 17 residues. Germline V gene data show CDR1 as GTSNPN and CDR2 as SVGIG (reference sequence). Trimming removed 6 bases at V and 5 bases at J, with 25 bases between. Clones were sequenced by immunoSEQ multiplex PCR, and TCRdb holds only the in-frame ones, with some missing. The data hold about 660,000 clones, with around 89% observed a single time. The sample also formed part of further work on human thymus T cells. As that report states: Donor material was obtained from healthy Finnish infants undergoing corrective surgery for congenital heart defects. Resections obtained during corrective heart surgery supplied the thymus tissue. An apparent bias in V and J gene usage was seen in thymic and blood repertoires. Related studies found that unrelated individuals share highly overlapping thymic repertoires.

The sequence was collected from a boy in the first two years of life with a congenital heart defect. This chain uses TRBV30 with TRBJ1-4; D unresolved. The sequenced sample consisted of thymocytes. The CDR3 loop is CACLGGRAKGTNEKLFF. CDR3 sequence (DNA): TGTGCCTGTCTGGGAGGGAGGGCGAAGGGTACCAATGAAAAACTGTTTTTT.